The next 30 T cell receptor beta chains were all read from a single sample in a study of Graves' ophthalmopathy and Graves' hyperthyroidism. The authors amplified TCR beta CDR3 regions, and they did so from RNA transcripts for repertoire sequencing. Second-round multiplex PCR followed a first-round RT-PCR using HTBI primers. Each CDR3 protein gets one entry after TCRdb re-called the multiplex PCR reads with MiXCR. The table includes some 370,000 distinct CDR3 sequences, approximately 18% detected once. Sequencing was performed on peripheral blood. These receptor sequences come from an adult woman with stable Graves' hyperthyroidism.

This clonotype was seen repeatedly, ten times or more. The gene calls are TRBV28 and TRBJ2-7, with a possible D match to TRBD1 (5 bases). CDR3 length: 15 residues. The ends were cut back, 5 bases at V and 7 bases at J, with 21 bases in the middle. The germline V gene has CDR1 MDHEN and CDR2 SYDVKM. The CDR3 sequence: CASSPSTEAVDEQYF. Written as DNA, the CDR3 is TGTGCCAGCAGTCCCTCGACAGAGGCCGTAGATGAGCAGTACTTC. The variable domain in full, with the rest retrieved from reference TRBV28 and TRBJ2-7, is DVKVTQSSRYLVKRTGEKVFLECVQDMDHENMFWYRQDPGLGLRLIYFSYDVKMKEKGDIPEGYSVSREKKERFSLILESASTNQTSMYLCASSPSTEAVDEQYFGPGTRLTVT.

This clonotype was recorded many times. The rearrangement joins TRBV5-1 to TRBJ1-5; 8 bases are a match to TRBD1. V lost 0 bases to trimming and J lost 5 bases; unmatched junction nucleotides: 4. Germline values: CDR1 SGHRS, CDR2 YFSETQ. This CDR3 has 15 residues. This CDR3 is CASSLAAGGDQPQHF. The CDR3 DNA reads as TGCGCCAGCAGCTTGGCCGCAGGGGGCGATCAGCCCCAGCATTTT.

The chain links TRBV7-9 to TRBJ2-7; no definite D call. V was pared by 5 bases and J by 6 bases, with 11 bases between. Germline assignment: CDR1 SEHNR and CDR2 FQNEAQ (reference sequence). This CDR3 region has 12 residues. The CDR3 spells CASSLPICEQYF. The CDR3 bases are TGTGCCAGCAGCCTCCCCATCTGCGAGCAGTACTTC.

This clonotype came up many times. The chain uses TRBV15 and TRBJ2-5; D assignment may be TRBD1 or TRBD2 (6 bases each). From germline, CDR1 is LNHNV and CDR2 YYDKDF (reference sequence). The CDR3 consists of 13 residues. V was trimmed by 3 bases and J by 5 bases, leaving 10 bases between them. This CDR3 is CATSSGGWETQYF. CDR3 nucleotides: TGTGCCACCAGCAGCGGGGGCTGGGAGACCCAGTACTTC.

The sample holds many counts of this clonotype. V usage is TRBV30 and J usage is TRBJ1-1, with D unresolved. This CDR3 comprises 11 residues. Germline-derived CDR1 and CDR2 are GTSNPN and SVGIG (reference sequence). Trimming shortened V by 4 bases and J by 8 bases, and 11 bases separated the two germline ends. The CDR3, as DNA: TGTGCCTGGAAAAGGAATAGGGAAGCTTTCTTT. Its protein is CAWKRNREAFF.

This clonotype was observed many times. The rearrangement uses TRBV20-1 and TRBJ1-2; TRBD1 aligns across 8 bases. The CDR3 is 13 amino acids. Germline loops: CDR1 DFQATT, CDR2 SNEGSKA (reference sequence). With 7 bases clipped from V and 7 bases from J, the junction kept 11 bases outside the gene matches. The CDR3 DNA sequence: TGCAGTGTCGATCCTCAGGGGGCGGGTGGCTACACCTTC. The encoded protein is CSVDPQGAGGYTF.

This clonotype was seen many times. The chain joins TRBV5-1 to TRBJ2-7; 7 nucleotides align to TRBD2. V lost 0 bases, J lost 3 bases, and 6 bases stayed unmatched. There are 15 residues in the CDR3. Germline V gene data show CDR1 as SGHRS and CDR2 as YFSETQ. The CDR3 loop is CASSLDGGSYYEQYF. The CDR3 nucleotides read TGCGCCAGCAGCTTGGACGGGGGGAGCTACTACGAGCAGTACTTC.

This chain uses TRBV11-2 with TRBJ2-1; no clear D. The CDR3 has 17 amino acids. Trimming took off 0 bases at V and 2 bases at J, with 14 bases between the two ends. Germline V gene lookup returns CDR1 SGHAT and CDR2 FQNNGV. CDR3 in DNA: TGTGCCAGCAGCTTAGATGAGTACATCTTCCCCTACAATGAGCAGTTCTTC. Its translation: CASSLDEYIFPYNEQFF.

This clonotype was detected many times. The V gene is TRBV29-1, the J gene TRBJ2-5; possible D gene TRBD2, 6 bases. CDR1 is SQVTM, CDR2 ANQGSEA, per germline. The CDR3 totals 13 residues. The ends were cut back, 2 bases at V and 5 bases at J, with 12 bases in the middle. The CDR3 reads CSVEWGDRETQYF. In DNA form, the CDR3 reads TGCAGCGTTGAATGGGGGGATCGGGAGACCCAGTACTTC.

This clonotype was counted at least ten times. This may be a read error: a much more frequent sequence differs by one nucleotide. The rearrangement links TRBV12-3 or TRBV12-4 to TRBJ2-7; 8 bases line up with TRBD1. With V trimmed by 6 bases and J by 0 bases, 4 bases remained unmatched. The CDR3 is 14 residues long. The chain's CDR3 is CASRGQASSYEQYF. DNA of the CDR3: TGTGCCAGCAGGGGACAGGCGAGCTCCTACGAGCAGTACTTC.

This clonotype came up many times. The rearrangement uses TRBV6-5 and TRBJ2-3; unclear D gene. In germline, CDR1 is MNHEY, CDR2 SVGAGI. With 0 bases removed from V and 0 bases from J, the gap between germline ends came to 10 bases. CDR3 length: 16 amino acids. The CDR3 is CASSYSISPSTDTQYF. In nucleotides, the CDR3 is TGTGCCAGCAGTTACTCGATTAGCCCCAGCACAGATACGCAGTATTTT.

Only a few counts were recorded for this clonotype. The gene calls are TRBV7-2 and TRBJ2-7; D unclear. The CDR3 extends over 13 amino acids. Trimming removed 5 bases from V and 0 bases from J, with 8 bases in between. Germline loops: CDR1 SGHTA, CDR2 FQGNSA. The CDR3 here is CASSPQISYEQYF. CDR3 bases: TGTGCCAGCAGCCCCCAAATCTCCTACGAGCAGTACTTC.

This clonotype was counted at least ten times. V gene TRBV6-5 combines with J gene TRBJ1-3; D gene unclear. In germline, CDR1 is MNHEY, CDR2 SVGAGI. The CDR3 is 13 residues long. Deletions cut 0 bases from V and 8 bases from J, with 8 bases between. The DNA of the CDR3 is TGTGCCAGCAGTTACTCTAGGAGAGACACCATATATTTT. It is translated as CASSYSRRDTIYF.

This clonotype occurred many times. The chain recombines TRBV3-1 with TRBJ1-1; D remains unclear. The CDR3 sequence is 16 residues long. Germline CDR1 LGHDT, CDR2 YNNKEL (reference sequence). V was cut by 1 base and J by 1 base, with 13 bases left in between. CDR3: CASSQAQTLGNTEAFF. Here the CDR3 DNA reads TGTGCCAGCAGCCAAGCCCAAACCTTGGGGAACACTGAAGCTTTCTTT.

This clonotype was found many times. The CDR3 spells CASRPLTGGYVNTEAFF. CDR3 coding DNA: TGTGCCAGCAGGCCACTCACAGGGGGCTATGTGAACACTGAAGCTTTCTTT. The V and J genes are TRBV12-3 or TRBV12-4 and TRBJ1-1, with 9 bases fitting TRBD1. V was clipped by 6 bases and J by 0 bases; unmatched bases: 11. The CDR3 is 17 amino acids.

Points on this clonotype: The CDR3 ends on some other residue instead of the conserved phenylalanine or tryptophan, so this is likely a read error. The chain recombines TRBV29-1 with TRBJ2-5, with 10 positions matching TRBD2. From germline, CDR1 is SQVTM and CDR2 ANQGSEA. The CDR3 spans 14 residues. This CDR3 reads CSGTSGTLQESQYY. The CDR3 bases are TGCAGCGGTACTAGCGGGACGCTCCAAGAGTCCCAGTACTAC.

This clonotype came up a few times. V usage is TRBV5-1 and J usage is TRBJ2-2; a possible D gene is TRBD1 (6 bases). The CDR3 has 16 amino acids. Germline V gives CDR1 SGHRS, CDR2 YFSETQ. V was trimmed by 5 bases and J by 0 bases, leaving 14 bases between them. CDR3 residues: CASSTGHSTNTGELFF. The CDR3 nucleotides are TGCGCCAGCAGTACAGGGCACTCTACGAACACCGGGGAGCTGTTTTTT.

V usage is TRBV12-3 or TRBV12-4 and J usage is TRBJ1-1; possible D gene TRBD1, 6 bases. This CDR3 spans 14 amino acids. The V end lost 5 bases, the J end lost 8 bases, and 18 bases lay between the germline ends. This CDR3 is CASSRTAPFPEAFF. In DNA form, the CDR3 reads TGTGCCAGCAGTCGGACAGCTCCATTCCCAGAAGCTTTCTTT.

This clonotype was seen ten or more times. This rearrangement joins TRBV28 to TRBJ2-5, with TRBD1 identical over 9 bases. CDR1 MDHEN and CDR2 SYDVKM come from the germline V gene. This CDR3 has 16 amino acids. Germline trimming cut 4 bases from V and 5 bases from J; bases unmatched to any gene: 11. This CDR3 is CASSSRTGVKQETQYF. CDR3 nucleotide sequence: TGTGCCAGCAGTTCACGGACAGGGGTAAAGCAGGAGACCCAGTACTTC.

A note on this clonotype: At one end the junction does not follow the germline gene, possibly because of a read error. V and J are TRBV20-1 and TRBJ1-6; D is possibly TRBD1 (6 bases). This CDR3 spans 17 amino acids. Germline CDR1 DFQATT, CDR2 SNEGSKA (reference sequence). DNA of the CDR3: TGCAGTACTAGAGATGCCCAGGGGCGGACTTATAATTCACCCCTCCACTTT. Translation gives CSTRDAQGRTYNSPLHF.

This clonotype occurred a few times. One end of the junction is discordant with germline, which a read error may explain. The rearrangement uses TRBV6-5 and TRBJ2-4, with TRBD2 as a possible D gene (5 bases). This CDR3 is 18 amino acids long. Germline values: CDR1 MNHEY, CDR2 SVGAGI. Written as DNA, the CDR3 is TGTGCCAGCCGTTTGGCCTTCGGACCGACTCTAGCCAAAAACATTCGGTACTTC. Protein: CASRLAFGPTLAKNIRYF.

The chain links TRBV6-1 to TRBJ2-7, with 7 bases lining up with TRBD1. V shed 6 bases, J shed 5 bases, and the junction held 10 bases outside the gene matches. Germline V gives CDR1 MNHNS, CDR2 SASEGT. The CDR3 contains 14 residues. In DNA form, the CDR3 reads TGTGCCAGCAGATGGGACAGTCGAATTGACGAGCAGTACTTC. Translation gives CASRWDSRIDEQYF.

This clonotype was picked up many times. The chain joins TRBV7-3 to TRBJ1-1; D is uncertain. The CDR3 has 12 residues. Per germline, CDR1 SGHTA and CDR2 FQGTGA. V lost 1 base, J lost 10 bases, and 10 bases lay in between. DNA for the CDR3: TGTGCCAGCAGCTTAATTGGAGGGTTAGCTTTCTTT. Its translation: CASSLIGGLAFF. The full variable domain, with the rest looked up from reference TRBV7-3 and TRBJ1-1, is GAGVSQTPSNKVTEKGKYVELRCDPISGHTALYWYRQSLGQGPEFLIYFQGTGAADDSGLPNDRFFAVRPEGSVSTLKIQRTERGDSAVYLCASSLIGGLAFFGQGTRLTVV.

Points on this clonotype: Given a much more abundant clone one base away, this may be a read error. The rearrangement links TRBV20-1 to TRBJ2-7, with 11 bases lining up with TRBD1. Per the germline V gene, CDR1 is DFQATT and CDR2 is SNEGSKA (reference sequence). The CDR3 is 14 residues long. CDR3 loop: CSARTGGGRREQCF. CDR3 nucleotide sequence: TGCAGTGCTCGGACAGGGGGCGGCAGGCGCGAGCAGTGCTTC.

This clonotype was counted at least ten times. This clone may be a read error of a much larger clone one base away. This chain connects TRBV5-1 to TRBJ1-6; D perhaps matches TRBD1 (5 bases). Germline V lookup: CDR1 SGHRS, CDR2 YFSETQ. The CDR3 length is 14 residues. The CDR3 nucleotides are TGCGCCAGCAGCTTGACAGGCTTGGGGTCACACCTCCACTTT. Amino acid sequence: CASSLTGLGSHLHF.

The chain has TRBV28 and TRBJ2-5, with D uncertain. Germline loops: CDR1 MDHEN, CDR2 SYDVKM. Trimming shortened V by 3 bases and J by 2 bases, and 19 bases separated the two germline ends. The CDR3 covers 17 residues. The CDR3 nucleotides read TGTGCCAGCAGTTTCCCCCTCCCCGATAAACAACAAGAGACCCAGTACTTC. Amino acid sequence: CASSFPLPDKQQETQYF.

In this sample, this clonotype turned up a few times. The J gene is TRBJ1-2, the V gene TRBV18; possibly TRBD1 for D (5 bases). The length of the CDR3 is 14 residues. V was shortened by 0 bases and J by 4 bases, with 9 bases between the two germline ends. CDR1 is KGHSH and CDR2 is LQKENI in the germline V gene. The CDR3 sequence: CASSPPWQGYGYTF. The CDR3 DNA is TGTGCCAGCTCACCACCGTGGCAGGGCTATGGCTACACCTTC.

This clonotype was found many times. The chain joins TRBV5-1 to TRBJ1-6; D uncertain. The CDR3 covers 15 residues. Deletions cut 4 bases from V and 12 bases from J, with 20 bases between. The V gene's germline CDR1 is SGHRS and CDR2 YFSETQ. The CDR3 is CASSPGSRTIEPLHF. As DNA, the CDR3 is TGCGCCAGCAGCCCCGGTTCCAGAACTATTGAACCCCTCCACTTT.

This clonotype was seen at least ten times. V is TRBV19 and J is TRBJ2-7; D is unresolved. V was trimmed by 6 bases and J by 2 bases, leaving 17 bases between them. This CDR3 spans 15 amino acids. The germline V gene has CDR1 LNHDA and CDR2 SQIVND (reference sequence). CDR3 amino acids: CASSWTIGATYEQYF. CDR3 in DNA: TGTGCCAGTAGCTGGACGATCGGAGCCACCTACGAGCAGTACTTC.

The rearrangement links TRBV12-3 or TRBV12-4 to TRBJ2-1; unclear D gene. Trimming took 2 bases from V and 5 from J, leaving 10 bases between them. The length of the CDR3 is 14 residues. CDR3 sequence: CASSLSMGNNEQFF. For the CDR3, the DNA is TGTGCCAGCAGTTTAAGTATGGGGAACAATGAGCAGTTCTTC.